One and the same sample provided the 31 T cell receptor beta chains below, sequenced in a study of Ad26.COV2.S vaccination and SARS-CoV-2 variants. Generated by immunoSEQ multiplex PCR, the TCRdb table keeps only in-frame clones and is missing some. The sample consists of about 500,000 clones, roughly nine tenths of them appearing once. Sample treatment: roughly 20 received Ad26.COV2.S at low or high dose, single or two shots; roughly five received placebo; per-sample allocation not given. After the first vaccine or placebo injection, samples were drawn on day 63. Material: peripheral blood, obtained in a trial of Ad26.COV2.S vaccine versus placebo. The receptor set was obtained from a person aged 18-60 years who received the Ad26.COV2.S COVID-19 vaccine or a placebo.

This sequence joins TRBV3-1 (or the pseudogene TRBV3-2) and TRBJ1-5; D uncertain. Germline CDR1 and CDR2: LGHDT and YNNKEL (reference sequence). CDR3 length: 18 residues. With 1 base removed from V and 3 bases from J, the gap between germline ends came to 19 bases. CDR3 protein: CASSQVWWESEINQPQHF. The CDR3 DNA is TGTGCCAGCAGCCAAGTGTGGTGGGAAAGCGAGATCAATCAGCCCCAGCATTTT.

This chain uses TRBV7-9 with TRBJ1-5, with D possibly TRBD1 on 5 matching bases. CDR3 length: 15 residues. With 0 bases removed from V and 2 bases from J, the gap between germline ends came to 8 bases. Germline V gene sequence: CDR1 SEHNR, CDR2 FQNEAQ (reference sequence). The CDR3 DNA reads as TGTGCCAGCAGCTTAGCCGGGGGGGGCAATCAGCCCCAGCATTTT. Its translation is CASSLAGGGNQPQHF.

This rearrangement joins TRBV29-1 to TRBJ1-1; D might be TRBD1 (6 bases). The CDR3 has 13 amino acids. The germline V gene encodes CDR1 SQVTM and CDR2 ANQGSEA. V lost 4 bases, J lost 1 base, and 10 bases lay in between. The CDR3 region has the DNA TGCAGCGTTGGGAAGGGGGAGAACACTGAAGCTTTCTTT. It encodes CSVGKGENTEAFF. The variable domain in full, with the rest retrieved from reference TRBV29-1 and TRBJ1-1, is SAVISQKPSRDICQRGTSLTIQCQVDSQVTMMFWYRQQPGQSLTLIATANQGSEATYESGFVIDKFPISRPNLTFSTLTVSNMSPEDSSIYLCSVGKGENTEAFFGQGTRLTVV.

The chain links TRBV12-3 or TRBV12-4 to TRBJ2-7; possibly TRBD1 or TRBD2 for D (5 bases each). V was shortened by 6 bases and J by 5 bases, with 11 bases between the two germline ends. This CDR3 has 12 amino acids. The CDR3 bases are TGTGCCAGCAGGCCTAAGGGACACGAGCAGTACTTC. This sequence encodes CASRPKGHEQYF.

The chain is built from TRBV4-1 and TRBJ1-1; D perhaps matches TRBD1 (6 bases). Germline lookup yields CDR1 MGHRA and CDR2 YSYEKL. Trimming cost V 3 bases and J 1 base, with 15 bases left between them. This CDR3 comprises 16 residues. CDR3 sequence: CASSQTPGHTNTEAFF. CDR3 in DNA: TGCGCCAGCAGCCAGACTCCGGGACATACGAACACTGAAGCTTTCTTT.

This clone was counted once. This rearrangement joins TRBV6-6 to TRBJ2-3; the match to TRBD2 covers 12 bases. This CDR3 comprises 16 residues. Trimming at V came to 5 bases and at J to 6 bases, leaving 9 bases not matched to a gene. The germline gives CDR1 MNHNY, CDR2 SVGAGI (reference sequence). CDR3 sequence: CASSQELAGGADTQYF. CDR3 coding DNA: TGTGCCAGCAGTCAAGAACTAGCGGGGGGCGCGGATACGCAGTATTTT.

In regard to this clone: A much larger clone sits a single nucleotide away, making a read error possible. The identical CDR3 is also encoded by other nucleotide sequences in the sample. The chain joins TRBV6-5 to TRBJ2-7; TRBD1 agrees at 7 bases. The CDR3 length is 12 residues. Per the germline V gene, CDR1 is MNHEY and CDR2 is SVGAGI. V dropped 6 bases and J dropped 3; count of bases not matched to a gene: 2. The CDR3 spells CASRDRFYEQYF. Here the CDR3 DNA reads TGTGCCAGCAGGGACAGGTTCTACGAGCAGTACTTC.

V gene TRBV28 combines with J gene TRBJ2-7; 11 bases align to TRBD1. The CDR3 sequence is 17 residues long. CDR1 MDHEN and CDR2 SYDVKM come from the germline V gene. The ends lost 7 bases at V and 5 bases at J; junction bases unmatched: 16. DNA for the CDR3: TGTGCCAGCATCCCGGGGACAGGGGGAATGGATGCCGACGAGCAGTACTTC. It translates to CASIPGTGGMDADEQYF.

A remark on this clone: The same CDR3 also results from other DNA sequences found in this sample. The V call is TRBV5-1, the J call TRBJ2-7; D uncertain. V lost 0 bases, J lost 4 bases, and 11 bases lay in between. Germline CDR1 and CDR2: SGHRS and YFSETQ. This CDR3 is built from 14 residues. The CDR3 sequence is CASSLGQVPYEQYF. The CDR3 nucleotides are TGCGCCAGCAGCTTGGGGCAGGTTCCTTACGAGCAGTACTTC.

CDR3 protein: CASSYPGSSSYNEQFF. CDR3 nucleotide sequence: TGTGCCAGCAGTTATCCCGGGTCCTCCTCCTACAATGAGCAGTTCTTC. The chain couples TRBV28 to TRBJ2-1; D unclear. This CDR3 spans 16 amino acids. The germline gives CDR1 MDHEN, CDR2 SYDVKM. V was pared by 4 bases and J by 0 bases, with 13 bases between.

The chain joins TRBV12-3 or TRBV12-4 to TRBJ2-7; a possible D gene is TRBD1 (5 bases). V lost 7 bases to trimming and J lost 10 bases, with 17 bases between them. The CDR3 contains 12 residues. CDR3 DNA: TGTGCCAGCACCCTTGGGGCCCAAAGTCAGTACTTC. Residues: CASTLGAQSQYF.

The chain recombines TRBV27 with TRBJ2-7; possible D gene TRBD1, 5 bases. Per the germline V gene, CDR1 is MNHEY and CDR2 is SMNVEV (reference sequence). V lost 2 bases, J lost 2 bases, and 7 bases lay in between. This CDR3 has 13 residues. CDR3 residues: CASSLGAPYEQYF. The CDR3 DNA sequence: TGTGCCAGCAGTTTAGGGGCACCCTACGAGCAGTACTTC.

The chain carries TRBV5-1 and TRBJ1-3; 9 nucleotides agree with TRBD1. This CDR3 comprises 16 residues. V trimming: 3 bases; J trimming: 0 bases; junction bases outside the gene matches: 4. Per the germline V gene, CDR1 is SGHRS and CDR2 is YFSETQ. CDR3 region: CASSSGQGSSGNTIYF. CDR3 bases: TGCGCCAGCAGCTCAGGACAGGGGAGCTCTGGAAACACCATATATTTT.

The DNA for the CDR3 is TGTGCCAGCAGCCCCCGACAGGGATCTTACCCCGAGCAGTACTTC. Translation: CASSPRQGSYPEQYF. The chain joins TRBV7-9 to TRBJ2-7; 7 bases are shared with TRBD1. CDR3 length: 15 amino acids. The germline gives CDR1 SEHNR, CDR2 FQNEAQ (reference sequence). V dropped 5 bases and J dropped 6; count of bases not matched to a gene: 13.

This sequence joins TRBV19 and TRBJ1-3, with no clear D. Trimming cost V 10 bases and J 0 bases, with 19 bases left between them. CDR3 length equals 16 residues. In germline, CDR1 is LNHDA, CDR2 SQIVND (reference sequence). CDR3 sequence: CATTRTAFSSGNTIYF. DNA for the CDR3: TGTGCCACTACTCGAACGGCTTTCAGCTCTGGAAACACCATATATTTT.

The J gene is TRBJ2-7, the V gene TRBV30; D uncertain. The CDR3 loop spans 12 amino acids. V lost 2 bases and J lost 9, with 14 bases in between. Germline CDR1 GTSNPN, CDR2 SVGIG (reference sequence). CDR3: CAWSLGPAGQYF. The CDR3 DNA reads as TGTGCCTGGAGTCTGGGCCCGGCAGGGCAGTACTTC.

The table lists this clone with a count of one. The chain employs TRBV6-5 and TRBJ1-1; 7 bases align to TRBD1. Germline CDR1 and CDR2: MNHEY and SVGAGI. The CDR3 is made up of 13 amino acids. Losses at the gene ends were 10 bases for V and 0 bases for J; bases not matched to a gene: 5. The CDR3 is CATKGQLNTEAFF. CDR3 in DNA: TGTGCCACCAAGGGACAGCTGAACACTGAAGCTTTCTTT.

The CDR3 coding sequence is TGTGCCAGCAGCTTGGTCAGGGAGAGGGAAAAACTGTTTTTT. Its translation: CASSLVREREKLFF. The gene calls are TRBV5-5 and TRBJ1-4; D might be TRBD1 (5 bases). Between the trimmed V and J ends, which lost 0 bases and 8 bases, there was a span of 11 bases. Germline loops: CDR1 SGHKS, CDR2 YYEKEE (reference sequence). CDR3 size: 14 residues. The complete variable domain, with remaining parts taken from reference TRBV5-5 and TRBJ1-4, reads DAGVTQSPTHLIKTRGQQVTLRCSPISGHKSVSWYQQVLGQGPQFIFQYYEKEERGRGNFPDRFSARQFPNYSSELNVNALLLGDSALYLCASSLVREREKLFFGSGTQLSVL.

This clone appeared a single time. The rearrangement links TRBV24-1 to TRBJ2-2; D may be TRBD1 (7 bases). V lost 9 bases and J 4 bases, leaving 14 bases between the germline ends. The CDR3 spans 14 residues. Germline-derived CDR1 and CDR2 are KGHDR and SFDVKD. The chain's CDR3 is CATGRTGLTGELFF. CDR3 DNA: TGTGCCACCGGGAGGACAGGACTCACCGGGGAGCTGTTTTTT.

The chain employs TRBV25-1 and TRBJ1-5; D is possibly TRBD1 (5 bases). Germline V gene lookup returns CDR1 MGHDK and CDR2 SYGVNS. Trimming took 6 bases from V and 1 from J, leaving 10 bases between them. The CDR3 consists of 14 residues. The CDR3 nucleotides read TGTGCCAGCAGGAGAGCAGGGAGCAATCAGCCCCAGCATTTT. Protein sequence: CASRRAGSNQPQHF.

CDR3 region: CASSPARAFF. The CDR3, as DNA: TGTGCCAGCAGCCCGGCTCGGGCTTTCTTT. The chain combines TRBV7-9 with TRBJ1-1; D uncertain. Trimming removed 5 bases from V and 11 bases from J, with 9 bases in between. This CDR3 is built from 10 residues. The germline V gene has CDR1 SEHNR and CDR2 FQNEAQ (reference sequence).

The J gene is TRBJ1-1, the V gene TRBV5-1; tentative D call: TRBD1 (5 bases). Deletions cut 0 bases from V and 1 base from J, with 13 bases between. The length of the CDR3 is 16 residues. The germline V gene has CDR1 SGHRS and CDR2 YFSETQ. CDR3 coding DNA: TGCGCCAGCAGCTTGGTAAGGGGCGCGGGGAACACTGAAGCTTTCTTT. This gives the protein CASSLVRGAGNTEAFF.

About this clone itself: Other DNA sequences of this sample code for an identical CDR3. This sequence joins TRBV3-1 (or the pseudogene TRBV3-2) and TRBJ1-1; TRBD1 is a possible D gene (5 bases). The CDR3 loop spans 13 amino acids. Trimming took 3 bases from V and 4 from J, leaving 9 bases between them. The germline V gene has CDR1 LGHDT and CDR2 YNNKEL (reference sequence). The CDR3: CASSQRGGTEAFF. In DNA, the CDR3 is TGTGCCAGCAGCCAGAGGGGTGGCACTGAAGCTTTCTTT.

This clone was counted a single time. J is TRBJ1-1 and V is TRBV19; 8 nucleotides agree with TRBD1. The CDR3 sequence is 13 residues long. Germline CDR1 is LNHDA and CDR2 is SQIVND (reference sequence). With V trimmed by 9 bases and J by 4 bases, 7 bases remained unmatched. CDR3 region: CASRNTGGTEAFF. The CDR3 DNA reads TGTGCCAGCCGGAATACAGGGGGCACTGAAGCTTTCTTT.

This clone has only one observation. The chain carries TRBV7-3 and TRBJ2-5, with D possibly being TRBD1 or TRBD2 (5 bases each). Trimming removed 2 bases at V and 7 bases at J, with 20 bases between. Germline V gene sequence: CDR1 SGHTA, CDR2 FQGTGA. The CDR3 contains 16 residues. CDR3: CASSLSPGPLGGTQYF. CDR3 DNA: TGTGCCAGCAGCTTATCACCGGGACCCCTGGGTGGGACCCAGTACTTC.

This clone was recorded only once. This sequence joins TRBV9 and TRBJ2-7; no clear D gene. The V end was cut by 0 bases, the J end by 0 bases, with 13 bases between. Looked up from germline, CDR1 is SGDLS and CDR2 is YYNGEE. This CDR3 is built from 16 residues. CDR3 in amino acids: CASSVGGGTHSYEQYF. CDR3 coding DNA: TGTGCCAGCAGCGTAGGTGGTGGCACTCACTCCTACGAGCAGTACTTC. The full variable domain, completed using reference TRBV9 and TRBJ2-7, is DSGVTQTPKHLITATGQRVTLRCSPRSGDLSVYWYQQSLDQGLQFLIQYYNGEERAKGNILERFSAQQFPDLHSELNLSSLELGDSALYFCASSVGGGTHSYEQYFGPGTRLTVT.

V usage is TRBV30 and J usage is TRBJ1-1; weak D call: TRBD1 (5 bases). Germline CDR1 GTSNPN, CDR2 SVGIG (reference sequence). The CDR3 has 11 residues. The V gene lost 5 bases and the J gene lost 7 bases, with 11 bases spanning the gap. CDR3 sequence: CAWGDGLEAFF. The CDR3 DNA is TGTGCCTGGGGGGACGGGCTTGAAGCTTTCTTT.

This chain links TRBV6-5 with TRBJ1-4; 9 bases map to TRBD1. The V and J ends lost 7 bases and 8 bases, in that order; junction bases with no gene match: 11. CDR1 MNHEY and CDR2 SVGAGI come from the germline V gene. The length of the CDR3 is 15 residues. CDR3 region: CASKVMGTGLEKLFF. CDR3 DNA sequence: TGTGCCAGCAAAGTAATGGGGACAGGGTTGGAAAAACTGTTTTTT.

The chain carries TRBV7-9 and TRBJ2-5, with D possibly being TRBD2 (6 bases). V was trimmed by 2 bases and J by 10 bases, leaving 14 bases between them. The CDR3 loop spans 13 amino acids. The germline CDR1 and CDR2 sequences are SEHNR and FQNEAQ (reference sequence). CDR3 region: CASSLSQVADQYF. The CDR3 region has the DNA TGTGCCAGCAGCTTAAGCCAGGTAGCGGACCAGTACTTC.

The chain is built from TRBV6-5 and TRBJ2-7; perhaps TRBD2 as D (7 bases). V lost 11 bases, J lost 7 bases, and 24 bases lay in between. The CDR3 runs 14 residues. Germline CDR1 MNHEY, CDR2 SVGAGI. The CDR3 nucleotides are TGTGCCGGGACAAGCGGGACCTCCACGGGGGAGCAGTACTTC. This gives the protein CAGTSGTSTGEQYF.

The gene calls are TRBV3-1 (or the pseudogene TRBV3-2) and TRBJ1-1, with 7 nucleotides matching TRBD1. Germline CDR1 is LGHDT and CDR2 is YNNKEL (reference sequence). V was clipped by 4 bases and J by 7 bases; unmatched bases: 12. CDR3 size: 15 residues. The CDR3 coding sequence is TGTGCCAGCAGCCCCCGGACAGGCAATAGGGATGAAGCTTTCTTT. It is translated as CASSPRTGNRDEAFF.